Listed below are T cell receptor beta chains from one sample, sequenced in a study of beta chain features in type 1 diabetes. Measured with immunoSEQ multiplex PCR; TCRdb has only the in-frame clones, and not every one. Of 40,000 to 50,000 clones in the sample, approximately 60% were seen once. Sequenced: Tregs from blood. These receptors were collected from a young man with type 1 diabetes. Some clones in this sample may be carry-over from other donors' samples. Each CDR3 is given with its conserved first and last residue. The D gene is left open where the match is weak. Expanded clones are given a class, and other clones once, few, many or no size at all.

j_call,clone_size,v_call,d_call,cdr3_nt,cdr3_aa
TRBJ1-1,few,TRBV29-1,TRBD1,TGCAGCGTCGACAGGGGGCGAAACACTGAAGCTTTCTTT,CSVDRGRNTEAFF
TRBJ2-3,.,TRBV2,.,TGTGCCAGCATGAGGGGCACAGATACGCAGTATTTT,CASMRGTDTQYF
TRBJ2-5,few,TRBV28,TRBD1,TGTGCCACCCAGGGGGCGCGGGAGACCCAGTACTTC,CATQGARETQYF
TRBJ2-7,.,TRBV29-1,.,TGCAGCGCCGGCGGGGGCGCCTCCAACGAGCAGTACTTC,CSAGGGASNEQYF
TRBJ1-3,.,TRBV18,TRBD1,TGTGCCAGCTCCCCGGGACAGGGGTCTGGAAACACCATATATTTT,CASSPGQGSGNTIYF
TRBJ2-7,.,TRBV28,.,TGTGCCAGCAGTCTCGCGGACTACTATATCTACGAGCAGTACTTC,CASSLADYYIYEQYF
TRBJ2-3,.,TRBV4-2,TRBD2,TGTGCCAGCAGCCAAGATAATTCACAGCGGGGGGCCTTCTGGGTAGATACGCAGTATTTT,CASSQDNSQRGAFWVDTQYF
TRBJ1-1,.,TRBV6-1,.,TGTGCCAGCAGGTCGCCGGGAGGTGTAAACACTGAAGCTTTCTTT,CASRSPGGVNTEAFF
TRBJ2-1,.,TRBV7-2,TRBD2,TGTGCCAGCAGCGCCAGCGGGGGTCACTACAATGAGCAGTTCTTC,CASSASGGHYNEQFF
TRBJ2-7,.,TRBV4-2,.,TGTGCCAGCAGCCAAGATAGAGGAGGGAGTAAGCAGTACTTC,CASSQDRGGSKQYF
TRBJ1-1,few,TRBV5-1,.,TGCGCCAGCAGCTCAAGACTGCAGAGGGACACTGAAGCTTTCTTT,CASSSRLQRDTEAFF
TRBJ1-2,.,TRBV6-4,TRBD1,TGTGCCAGCAGGGGGACAGGCGCCTATGGCTACACCTTC,CASRGTGAYGYTF
TRBJ1-4,.,TRBV5-1,.,TGCGCCAGCAGCTTGGTTGGGGGCGCGTATGAAAAACTGTTTTTT,CASSLVGGAYEKLFF
TRBJ2-3,once,TRBV5-1,TRBD2,TGCGCCAGCAGCTTACCTGCTAGCGGGGCAGCGGATACGCAGTATTTT,CASSLPASGAADTQYF
TRBJ2-1,few,TRBV9,TRBD1,TGTGCCAGCAGCGGACCCGGGACAGGCTCCTACAATGAGCAGTTCTTC,CASSGPGTGSYNEQFF
TRBJ2-7,.,TRBV28,TRBD1,TGTGCCAGCAGTCCTCTCCCGGGACAGTCCTCCTACGAGCAGTACTTC,CASSPLPGQSSYEQYF